This TCR beta chain was captured by sequencing in a study of CD8 T cells in ankylosing spondylitis. Study-wide points: Clones linked to disease were reported to show significant enrichment in matched ankylosing spondylitis synovial fluid.

Researchers built TCR beta libraries using quantitative 5'-RACE with molecular barcodes. TCRdb re-derived calls from the 5' RACE reads in MiXCR, one entry per CDR3 protein. The sample has under 150,000 distinct CDR3 sequences; about an eighth are singletons. CDR3 length equals 12 residues. From germline, CDR1 is DFQATT and CDR2 SNEGSKA (reference sequence). V was shortened by 2 bases and J by 2 bases, with 6 bases between the two germline ends. Notes on this clonotype: No antigen is known for it.

Material: blood, either unsorted or a sorted T cell fraction (not recorded which). The origin of this receptor is a female donor with ankylosing spondylitis or in good health (not recorded which). The chain couples TRBV20-1 to TRBJ1-2, with D tentatively TRBD1 (5 bases). CDR3 amino acids: CSARQGNYGYTF. The CDR3 nucleotides are TGCAGTGCTAGACAGGGAAACTATGGCTACACCTTC.